Shown below are 9 T cell receptor beta chains from a single sample sequenced in a study of cytomegalovirus exposure and HLA in healthy donors. 60 Vbeta and 13 Jbeta primers were used in PCR. Sequencing was performed with immunoSEQ multiplex PCR; in TCRdb, only in-frame clones are kept and a portion is missing. The data hold some 120,000 clones, with over 65% observed a single time. Sequencing was done on a sample of PBMCs. The receptors shown here come from a woman aged 40-49 years in good health and CMV-seronegative.

This clone was counted a single time. The genes are TRBV7-3 and TRBJ2-2; 7 nucleotides align to TRBD2. The germline V gene has CDR1 SGHTA and CDR2 FQGTGA. The CDR3 totals 15 residues. V was pared by 1 base and J by 5 bases, with 4 bases of the junction left unmatched. The CDR3 region has the DNA TGTGCCAGCAGCTTAAGGGGGGGTGGAACCGGGGAGCTGTTTTTT. This codes for CASSLRGGGTGELFF.

V and J are TRBV27 and TRBJ2-7, with 8 positions matching TRBD2. Germline V gene lookup returns CDR1 MNHEY and CDR2 SMNVEV (reference sequence). The V and J ends lost 5 bases and 4 bases, in that order; junction bases with no gene match: 4. The CDR3 loop spans 13 amino acids. The CDR3 region is CASSPIAGYEQYF. DNA of the CDR3: TGTGCCAGCAGTCCCATAGCGGGGTACGAGCAGTACTTC.

This chain uses TRBV9 with TRBJ2-7; D gene unclear. CDR1 is SGDLS and CDR2 is YYNGEE in the germline V gene. CDR3 length equals 13 residues. Trimming shortened V by 3 bases and J by 6 bases, and 13 bases separated the two germline ends. This CDR3 reads CASSAISRSEQYF. CDR3 DNA: TGTGCCAGCAGCGCCATTTCAAGGAGCGAGCAGTACTTC. Full variable domain (missing parts from reference TRBV9 and TRBJ2-7): DSGVTQTPKHLITATGQRVTLRCSPRSGDLSVYWYQQSLDQGLQFLIQYYNGEERAKGNILERFSAQQFPDLHSELNLSSLELGDSALYFCASSAISRSEQYFGPGTRLTVT.

In its sample, this clone was seen once. The gene calls are TRBV10-1 and TRBJ2-5; the match to TRBD2 covers 7 bases. The germline V gene encodes CDR1 WNHNN and CDR2 SYGVQD (reference sequence). The CDR3 totals 14 residues. Trimming cost V 3 bases and J 4 bases; bases outside gene matches: 5. CDR3 in DNA: TGCGCCAGCAGTGATTCGGGACTAACAGAGACCCAGTACTTC. Translated, it gives CASSDSGLTETQYF.

The rearrangement uses TRBV5-1 and TRBJ1-2; D is undetermined. V was trimmed by 5 bases and J by 4 bases, leaving 6 bases between them. CDR1 is SGHRS, CDR2 YFSETQ, per germline. This CDR3 has 11 amino acids. This CDR3 reads CASREGYGYTF. CDR3 in DNA: TGCGCCAGCAGAGAGGGCTATGGCTACACCTTC.

In this sample, this clone turned up once. The chain employs TRBV5-1 and TRBJ1-5, with TRBD1 identical over 10 bases. The CDR3 covers 15 residues. After removal of 2 bases from V and 4 bases from J, the junction contained 3 bases not matched to a gene. Germline CDR1 is SGHRS and CDR2 is YFSETQ. CDR3 bases: TGCGCCAGCAGCTTATCGGGACAGGGGAATCAGCCCCAGCATTTT. Its translation is CASSLSGQGNQPQHF.

The CDR3 DNA follows: TGTGCCAGCAGCCCACAGGGAATCTCTGGCTACACCTTC. This codes for CASSPQGISGYTF. The V and J genes are TRBV6-6 and TRBJ1-2; tentatively, D is TRBD1 (6 bases). CDR3 length: 13 residues. Germline V gives CDR1 MNHNY, CDR2 SVGAGI (reference sequence). V was clipped by 6 bases and J by 7 bases, with 15 bases between them.

The chain has TRBV2 and TRBJ1-2, with D tentatively TRBD1 (5 bases). The CDR3 contains 16 residues. The V end was cut by 2 bases, the J end by 4 bases, with 17 bases between. Germline CDR1 is SNHLY and CDR2 is FYNNEI. CDR3 protein: CASSERGRAQVYGYTF. CDR3 coding DNA: TGTGCCAGCAGTGAAAGAGGCAGGGCCCAAGTCTATGGCTACACCTTC.

The rearrangement links TRBV10-3 to TRBJ2-1; 10 bases agree with TRBD1. The CDR3 spans 13 residues. J gave up 5 bases and V 8 bases, and 3 bases lay outside the gene matches. Looked up from germline, CDR1 is ENHRY and CDR2 is SYGVKD. The CDR3 nucleotides are TGTGCCATCTCGGACAGGGGGGACAATGAGCAGTTCTTC. Translating it yields CAISDRGDNEQFF.